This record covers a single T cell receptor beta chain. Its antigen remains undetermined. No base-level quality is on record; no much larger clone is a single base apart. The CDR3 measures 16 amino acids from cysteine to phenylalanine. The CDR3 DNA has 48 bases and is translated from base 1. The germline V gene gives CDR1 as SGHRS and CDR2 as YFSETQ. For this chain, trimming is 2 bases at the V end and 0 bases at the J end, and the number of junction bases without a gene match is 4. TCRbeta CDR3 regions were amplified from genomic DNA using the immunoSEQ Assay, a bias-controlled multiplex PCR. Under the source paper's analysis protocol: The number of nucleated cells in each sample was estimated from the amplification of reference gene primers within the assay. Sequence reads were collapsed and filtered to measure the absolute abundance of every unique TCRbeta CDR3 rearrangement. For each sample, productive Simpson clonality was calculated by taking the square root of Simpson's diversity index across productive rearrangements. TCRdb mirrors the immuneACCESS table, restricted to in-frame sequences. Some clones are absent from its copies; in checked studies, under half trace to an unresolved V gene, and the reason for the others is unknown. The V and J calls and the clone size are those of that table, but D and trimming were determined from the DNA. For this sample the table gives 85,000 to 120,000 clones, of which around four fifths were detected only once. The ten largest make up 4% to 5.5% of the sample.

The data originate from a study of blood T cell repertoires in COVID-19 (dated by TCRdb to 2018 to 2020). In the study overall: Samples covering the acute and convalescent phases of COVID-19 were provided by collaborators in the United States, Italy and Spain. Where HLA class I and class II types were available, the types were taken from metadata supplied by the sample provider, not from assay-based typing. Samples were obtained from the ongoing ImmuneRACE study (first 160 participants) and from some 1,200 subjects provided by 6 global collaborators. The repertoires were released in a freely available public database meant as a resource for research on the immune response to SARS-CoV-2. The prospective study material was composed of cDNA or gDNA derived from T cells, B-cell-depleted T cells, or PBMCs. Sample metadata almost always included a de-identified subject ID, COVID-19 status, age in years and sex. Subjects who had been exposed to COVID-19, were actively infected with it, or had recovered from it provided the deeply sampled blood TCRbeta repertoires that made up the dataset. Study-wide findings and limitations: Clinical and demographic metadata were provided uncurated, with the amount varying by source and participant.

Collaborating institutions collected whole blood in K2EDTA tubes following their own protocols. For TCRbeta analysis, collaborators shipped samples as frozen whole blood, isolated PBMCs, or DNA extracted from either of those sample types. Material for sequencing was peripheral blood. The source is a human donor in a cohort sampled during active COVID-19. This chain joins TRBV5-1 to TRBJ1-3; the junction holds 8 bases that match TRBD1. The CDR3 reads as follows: CASSFGQGASGNTIYF. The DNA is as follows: TGCGCCAGCAGCTTTGGTCAGGGGGCCTCTGGAAACACCATATATTTT.